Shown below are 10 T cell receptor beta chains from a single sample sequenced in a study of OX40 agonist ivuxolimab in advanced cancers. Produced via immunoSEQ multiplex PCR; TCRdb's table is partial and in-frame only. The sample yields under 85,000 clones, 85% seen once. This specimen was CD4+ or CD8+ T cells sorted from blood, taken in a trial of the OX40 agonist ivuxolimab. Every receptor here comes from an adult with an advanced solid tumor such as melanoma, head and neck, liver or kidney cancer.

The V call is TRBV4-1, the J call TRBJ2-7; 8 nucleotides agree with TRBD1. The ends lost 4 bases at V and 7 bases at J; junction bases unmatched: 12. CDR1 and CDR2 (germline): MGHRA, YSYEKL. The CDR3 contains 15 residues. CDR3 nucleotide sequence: TGCGCCAGCAGCCGCGGACAGGGTCGTGATGGAGAGCAGTACTTC. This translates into CASSRGQGRDGEQYF.

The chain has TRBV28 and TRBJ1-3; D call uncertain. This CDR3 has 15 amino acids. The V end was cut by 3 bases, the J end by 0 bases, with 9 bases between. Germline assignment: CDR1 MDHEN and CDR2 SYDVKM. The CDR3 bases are TGTGCCAGCAGTTTGGGCAGGAGCTCTGGAAACACCATATATTTT. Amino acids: CASSLGRSSGNTIYF.

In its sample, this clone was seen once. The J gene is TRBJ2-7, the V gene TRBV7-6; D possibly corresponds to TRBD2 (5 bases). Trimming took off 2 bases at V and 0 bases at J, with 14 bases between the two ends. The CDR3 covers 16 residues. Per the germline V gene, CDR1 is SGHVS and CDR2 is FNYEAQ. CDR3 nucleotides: TGTGCCAGCAGCTTAAGGGAGAAAGGAAGCTCCTACGAGCAGTACTTC. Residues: CASSLREKGSSYEQYF.

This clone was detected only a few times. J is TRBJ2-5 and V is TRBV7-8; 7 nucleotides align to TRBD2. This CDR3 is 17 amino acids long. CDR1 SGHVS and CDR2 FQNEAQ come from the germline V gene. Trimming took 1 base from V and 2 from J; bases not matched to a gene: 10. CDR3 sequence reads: CASSLGRGGTEQETQYF. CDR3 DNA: TGTGCCAGCAGCTTAGGGCGGGGAGGGACCGAACAAGAGACCCAGTACTTC.

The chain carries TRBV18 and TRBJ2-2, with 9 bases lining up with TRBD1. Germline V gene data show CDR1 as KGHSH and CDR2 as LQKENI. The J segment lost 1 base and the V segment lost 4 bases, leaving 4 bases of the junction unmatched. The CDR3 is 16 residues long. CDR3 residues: CASSLQGQGNTGELFF. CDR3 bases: TGTGCCAGCTCACTACAGGGACAGGGGAACACCGGGGAGCTGTTTTTT.

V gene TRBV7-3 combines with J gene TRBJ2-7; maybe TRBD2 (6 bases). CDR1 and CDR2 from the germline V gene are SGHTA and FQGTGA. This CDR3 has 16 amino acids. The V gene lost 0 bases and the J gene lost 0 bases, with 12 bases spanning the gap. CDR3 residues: CASSLTDYPSSYEQYF. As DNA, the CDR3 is TGTGCCAGCAGCTTAACGGACTACCCGAGCTCCTACGAGCAGTACTTC. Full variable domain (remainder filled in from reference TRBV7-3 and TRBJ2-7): GAGVSQTPSNKVTEKGKYVELRCDPISGHTALYWYRQSLGQGPEFLIYFQGTGAADDSGLPNDRFFAVRPEGSVSTLKIQRTERGDSAVYLCASSLTDYPSSYEQYFGPGTRLTVT.

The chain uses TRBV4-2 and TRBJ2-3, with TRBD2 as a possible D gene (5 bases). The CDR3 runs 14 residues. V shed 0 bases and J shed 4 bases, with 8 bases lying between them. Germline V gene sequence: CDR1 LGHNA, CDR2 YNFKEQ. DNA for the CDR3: TGTGCCAGCAGCCAAGAACTAGGCCCAGATACGCAGTATTTT. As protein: CASSQELGPDTQYF.

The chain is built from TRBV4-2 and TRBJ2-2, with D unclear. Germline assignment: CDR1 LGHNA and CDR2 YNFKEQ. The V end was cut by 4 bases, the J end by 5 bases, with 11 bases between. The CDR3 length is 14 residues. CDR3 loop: CASSPLPGTGELFF. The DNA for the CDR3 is TGTGCCAGCAGCCCGTTACCCGGAACCGGGGAGCTGTTTTTT.

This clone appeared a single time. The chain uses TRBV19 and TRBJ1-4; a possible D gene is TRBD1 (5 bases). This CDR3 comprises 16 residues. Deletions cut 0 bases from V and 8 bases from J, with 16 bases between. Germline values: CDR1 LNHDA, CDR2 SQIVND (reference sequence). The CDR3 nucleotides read TGTGCCAGTAGTATAGATGGCGGGAGGAAGGGGGAAAAACTGTTTTTT. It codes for CASSIDGGRKGEKLFF.

CDR3 in DNA: TGTGCCAGCAGCTTACTGGGCTCCTACGAGCAGTACTTC. Protein product: CASSLLGSYEQYF. This chain connects TRBV7-2 to TRBJ2-7; the D is unclear. The V and J ends lost 2 bases and 0 bases respectively, with 5 bases between them. This CDR3 region has 13 residues. CDR1 SGHTA and CDR2 FQGNSA come from the germline V gene.